This T cell receptor beta chain was profiled in a study of regulatory T cells in long-lasting Graves disease. The CDR3 loop spans 14 amino acids. Germline values: CDR1 MNHEY, CDR2 SVGEGT. V shed 6 bases and J 5 bases; nucleotides not matched to a gene: 7. Documented time point: persistent/refractory GD, antithyroid drugs over 5 years with positive TRAb. Researchers made the TCR library from RNA that was extracted from PBMCs. From each patient, roughly 9 milliliters of peripheral blood was drawn and collected into an EDTA anticoagulant tube. Study results and caveats: Persistent disease showed a preference for TRBV28, TRBJ1-2 and TRBJ2-5. Study of thyroid tissue was not done, with only peripheral blood studied. In persistent patients, shared public clonotypes (2,741) outnumbered those in new patients (around 1,000).

As to this clonotype: The antigen remains unidentified.

Arm-PCR of CDR3 regions and iRepertoire HTBI primers were the basis on which TCR beta libraries were built. TCRdb reprocessed the multiplex PCR reads with MiXCR, giving one entry per CDR3 protein. The sample includes a few hundred thousand distinct CDR3 sequences, roughly a fifth seen only once; the top ten take roughly 56%. The source was peripheral blood mononuclear cells (PBMCs), collected when the disease was refractory, from a patient treated with antithyroid drugs. This chain joins TRBV6-2 or TRBV6-3 and TRBJ2-1; 7 nucleotides agree with TRBD2. The source is a female donor with Graves disease. For the CDR3, the DNA is TGTGCCAGCAGCCCCAGCGGGAACGACAATGAGCAGTTCTTC. Translated: CASSPSGNDNEQFF.